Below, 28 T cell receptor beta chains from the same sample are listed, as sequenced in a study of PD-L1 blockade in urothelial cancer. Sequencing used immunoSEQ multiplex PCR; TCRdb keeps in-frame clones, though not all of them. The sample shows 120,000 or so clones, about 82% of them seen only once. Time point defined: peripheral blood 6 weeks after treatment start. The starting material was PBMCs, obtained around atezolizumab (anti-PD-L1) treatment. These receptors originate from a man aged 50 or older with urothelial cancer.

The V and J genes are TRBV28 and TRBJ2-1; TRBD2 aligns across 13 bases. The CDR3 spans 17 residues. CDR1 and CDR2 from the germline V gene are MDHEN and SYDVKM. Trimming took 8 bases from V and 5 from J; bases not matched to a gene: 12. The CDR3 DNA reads TGTGCCAGCGGAATGCCGGGACTAGCGGGACTGGACAATGAGCAGTTCTTC. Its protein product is CASGMPGLAGLDNEQFF.

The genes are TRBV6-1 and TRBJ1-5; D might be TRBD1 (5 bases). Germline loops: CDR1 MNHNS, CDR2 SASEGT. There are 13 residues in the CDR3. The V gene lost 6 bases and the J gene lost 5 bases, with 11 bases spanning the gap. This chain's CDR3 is CASSKDRYQPQHF. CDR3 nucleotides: TGTGCCAGCAGCAAAGACAGATATCAGCCCCAGCATTTT.

Here the CDR3 reads CASSEAHSGSSRSAYNEQFF. CDR3 DNA sequence: TGTGCCAGCAGTGAAGCGCACAGCGGGAGTTCTAGATCCGCCTACAATGAGCAGTTCTTC. The chain carries TRBV6-1 and TRBJ2-1; 8 nucleotides agree with TRBD2. This CDR3 spans 20 amino acids. The V gene end was trimmed by 0 bases and the J gene end by 2 bases; junction bases not matched to a gene: 15. Germline V CDR1 and CDR2: MNHNS, SASEGT.

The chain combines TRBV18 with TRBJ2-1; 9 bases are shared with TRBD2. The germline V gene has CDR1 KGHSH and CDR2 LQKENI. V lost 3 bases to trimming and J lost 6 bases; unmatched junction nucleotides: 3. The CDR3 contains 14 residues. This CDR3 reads CASSPRTSVNEQFF. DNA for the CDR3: TGTGCCAGCTCACCGCGGACTAGCGTCAATGAGCAGTTCTTC.

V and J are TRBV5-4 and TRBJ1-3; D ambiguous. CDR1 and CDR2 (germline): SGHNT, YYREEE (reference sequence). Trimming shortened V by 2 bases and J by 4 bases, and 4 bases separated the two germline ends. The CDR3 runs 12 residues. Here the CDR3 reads CASSLQGNTIYF. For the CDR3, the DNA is TGTGCCAGCAGCTTACAGGGAAACACCATATATTTT.

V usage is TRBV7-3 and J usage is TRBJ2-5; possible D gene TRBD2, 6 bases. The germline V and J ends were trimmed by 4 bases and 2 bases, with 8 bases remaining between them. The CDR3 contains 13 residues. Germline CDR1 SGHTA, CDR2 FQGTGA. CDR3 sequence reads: CASSSGSQETQYF. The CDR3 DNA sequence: TGTGCCAGCAGCTCCGGGAGTCAAGAGACCCAGTACTTC.

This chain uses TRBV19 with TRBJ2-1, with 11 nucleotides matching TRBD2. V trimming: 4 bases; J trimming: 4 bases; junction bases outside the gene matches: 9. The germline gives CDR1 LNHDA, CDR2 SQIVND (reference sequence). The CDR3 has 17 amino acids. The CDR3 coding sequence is TGTGCCAGTAGTAAGGGGGGCGGGACTAGCGGATACAATGAGCAGTTCTTC. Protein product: CASSKGGGTSGYNEQFF. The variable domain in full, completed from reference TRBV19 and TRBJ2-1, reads DGGITQSPKYLFRKEGQNVTLSCEQNLNHDAMYWYRQDPGQGLRLIYYSQIVNDFQKGDIAEGYSVSREKKESFPLTVTSAQKNPTAFYLCASSKGGGTSGYNEQFFGPGTRLTVL.

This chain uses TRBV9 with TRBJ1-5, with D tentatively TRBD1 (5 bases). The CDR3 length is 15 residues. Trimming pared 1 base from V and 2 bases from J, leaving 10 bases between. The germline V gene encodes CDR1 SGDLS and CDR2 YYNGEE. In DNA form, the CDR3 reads TGTGCCAGCAGCGTAACGGACACCGGCAATCAGCCCCAGCATTTT. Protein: CASSVTDTGNQPQHF.

The CDR3 protein is CASQGRAGANVLTF. The CDR3 DNA is TGTGCCAGCCAGGGTAGGGCCGGGGCCAACGTCCTGACTTTC. The chain employs TRBV9 and TRBJ2-6, with a possible D match to TRBD1 (5 bases). V lost 7 bases and J 4 bases, leaving 12 bases between the germline ends. This CDR3 comprises 14 residues. Germline values: CDR1 SGDLS, CDR2 YYNGEE. Full variable domain (outside the CDR3, taken from reference TRBV9 and TRBJ2-6): DSGVTQTPKHLITATGQRVTLRCSPRSGDLSVYWYQQSLDQGLQFLIQYYNGEERAKGNILERFSAQQFPDLHSELNLSSLELGDSALYFCASQGRAGANVLTFGAGSRLTVL.

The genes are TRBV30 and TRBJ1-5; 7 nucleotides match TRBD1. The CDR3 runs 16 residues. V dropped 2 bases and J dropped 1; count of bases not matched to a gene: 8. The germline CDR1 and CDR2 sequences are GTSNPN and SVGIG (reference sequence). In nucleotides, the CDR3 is TGTGCCTGGAGTACTCCGACAGGGTTAAGCAATCAGCCCCAGCATTTT. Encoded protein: CAWSTPTGLSNQPQHF.

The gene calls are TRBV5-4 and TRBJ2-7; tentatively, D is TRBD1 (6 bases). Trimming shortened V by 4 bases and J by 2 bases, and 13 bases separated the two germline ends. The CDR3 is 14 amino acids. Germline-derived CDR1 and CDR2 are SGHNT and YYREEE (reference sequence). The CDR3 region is CASSPRGRPYEQYF. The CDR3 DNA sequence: TGTGCCAGCAGCCCCAGGGGACGGCCCTACGAGCAGTACTTC.

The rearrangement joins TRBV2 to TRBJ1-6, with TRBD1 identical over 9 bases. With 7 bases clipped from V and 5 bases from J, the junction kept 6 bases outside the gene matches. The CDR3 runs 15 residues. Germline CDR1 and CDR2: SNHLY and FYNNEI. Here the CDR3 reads CASIGGDRDNSPLHF. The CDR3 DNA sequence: TGTGCCAGCATTGGGGGGGACAGGGATAATTCACCCCTCCACTTT.

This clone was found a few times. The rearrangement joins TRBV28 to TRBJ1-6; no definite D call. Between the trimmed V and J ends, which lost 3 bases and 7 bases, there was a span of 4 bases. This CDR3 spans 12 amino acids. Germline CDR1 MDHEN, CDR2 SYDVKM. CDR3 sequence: CASSLRNSPLHF. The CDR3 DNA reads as TGTGCCAGCAGTTTGCGAAATTCACCCCTCCACTTT.

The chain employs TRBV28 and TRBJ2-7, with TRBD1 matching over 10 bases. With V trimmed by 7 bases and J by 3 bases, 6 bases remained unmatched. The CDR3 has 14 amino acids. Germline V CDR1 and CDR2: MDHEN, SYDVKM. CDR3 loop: CASNGQGVNYEQYF. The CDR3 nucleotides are TGTGCCAGCAACGGACAGGGGGTCAACTACGAGCAGTACTTC.

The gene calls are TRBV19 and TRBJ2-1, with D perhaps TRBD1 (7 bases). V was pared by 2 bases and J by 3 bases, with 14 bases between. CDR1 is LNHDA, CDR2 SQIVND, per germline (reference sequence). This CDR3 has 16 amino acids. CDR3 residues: CASSIKGQGGYNEQFF. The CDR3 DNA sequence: TGTGCCAGTAGTATAAAAGGGCAGGGGGGCTACAATGAGCAGTTCTTC.

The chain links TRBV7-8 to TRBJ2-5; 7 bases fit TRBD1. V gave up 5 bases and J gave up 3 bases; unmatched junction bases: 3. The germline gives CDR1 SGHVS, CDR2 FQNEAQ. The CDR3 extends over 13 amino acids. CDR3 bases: TGTGCCAGCAGCCGTGGGACAGAAGAGACCCAGTACTTC. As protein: CASSRGTEETQYF.

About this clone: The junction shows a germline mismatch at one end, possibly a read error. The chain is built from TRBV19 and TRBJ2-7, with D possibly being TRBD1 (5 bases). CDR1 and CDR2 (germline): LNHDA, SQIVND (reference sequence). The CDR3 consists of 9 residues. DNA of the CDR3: TGTGCCAGTAAAGGGGCAGTGGACTTC. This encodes CASKGAVDF.

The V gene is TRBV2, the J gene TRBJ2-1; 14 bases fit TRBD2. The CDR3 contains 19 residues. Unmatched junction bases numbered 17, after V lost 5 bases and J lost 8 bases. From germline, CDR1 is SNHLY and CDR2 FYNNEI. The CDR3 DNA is TGTGCCAGCAGTTTGGGACTAGCGGGAGCCCCTTGGTTCGAGGATGAGCAGTTCTTC. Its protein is CASSLGLAGAPWFEDEQFF.

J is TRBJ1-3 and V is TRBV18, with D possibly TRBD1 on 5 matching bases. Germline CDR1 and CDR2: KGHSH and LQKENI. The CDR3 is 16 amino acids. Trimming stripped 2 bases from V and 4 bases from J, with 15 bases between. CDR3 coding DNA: TGTGCCAGCTCACCAGTGGGGCAGAACTCGGGAAACACCATATATTTT. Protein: CASSPVGQNSGNTIYF.

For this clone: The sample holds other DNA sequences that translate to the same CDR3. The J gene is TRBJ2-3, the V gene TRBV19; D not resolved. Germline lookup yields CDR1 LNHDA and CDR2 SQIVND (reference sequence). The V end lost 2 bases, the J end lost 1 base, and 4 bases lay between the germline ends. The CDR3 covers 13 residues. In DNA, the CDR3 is TGTGCCAGTAGTATACGGGGCACAGATACGCAGTATTTT. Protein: CASSIRGTDTQYF.

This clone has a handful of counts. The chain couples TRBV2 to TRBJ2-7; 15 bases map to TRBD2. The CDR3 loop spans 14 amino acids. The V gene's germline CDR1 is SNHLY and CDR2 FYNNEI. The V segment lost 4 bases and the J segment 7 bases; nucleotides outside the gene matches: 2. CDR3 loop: CASSGTSGRVEQYF. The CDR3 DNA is TGTGCCAGCAGTGGGACTAGCGGGAGGGTTGAGCAGTACTTC.

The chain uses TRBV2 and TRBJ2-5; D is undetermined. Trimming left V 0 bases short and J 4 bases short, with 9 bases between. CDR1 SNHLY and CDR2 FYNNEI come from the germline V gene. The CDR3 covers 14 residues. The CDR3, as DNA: TGTGCCAGCAGTGAAGCGTACGGCGGAGAGACCCAGTACTTC. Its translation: CASSEAYGGETQYF.

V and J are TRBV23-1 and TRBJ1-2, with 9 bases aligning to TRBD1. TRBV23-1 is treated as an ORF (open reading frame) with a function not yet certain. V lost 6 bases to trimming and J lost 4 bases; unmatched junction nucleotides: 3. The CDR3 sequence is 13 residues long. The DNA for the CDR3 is TGCGCCAGCAGACAGGGGGCTAGCTATGGCTACACCTTC. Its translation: CASRQGASYGYTF.

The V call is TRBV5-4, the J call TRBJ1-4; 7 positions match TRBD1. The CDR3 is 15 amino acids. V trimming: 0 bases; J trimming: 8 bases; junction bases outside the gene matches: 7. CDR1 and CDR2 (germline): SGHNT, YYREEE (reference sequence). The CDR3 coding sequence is TGTGCCAGCAGCTTGGGACAGGGACGCCAAGAAAAACTGTTTTTT. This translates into CASSLGQGRQEKLFF.

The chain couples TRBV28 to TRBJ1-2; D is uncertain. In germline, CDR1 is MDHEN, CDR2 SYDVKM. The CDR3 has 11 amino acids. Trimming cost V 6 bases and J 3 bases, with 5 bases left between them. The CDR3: CASRGDYGYTF. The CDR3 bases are TGTGCCAGCAGGGGAGACTATGGCTACACCTTC.

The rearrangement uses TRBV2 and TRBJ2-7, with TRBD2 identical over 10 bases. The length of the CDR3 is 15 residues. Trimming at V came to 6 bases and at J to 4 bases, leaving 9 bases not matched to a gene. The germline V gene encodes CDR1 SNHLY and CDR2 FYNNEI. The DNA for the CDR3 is TGTGCCAGCAGCCCTCTAGCGGGAGCCGGGTACGAGCAGTACTTC. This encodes CASSPLAGAGYEQYF. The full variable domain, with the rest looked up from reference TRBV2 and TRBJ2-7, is EPEVTQTPSHQVTQMGQEVILRCVPISNHLYFYWYRQILGQKVEFLVSFYNNEISEKSEIFDDQFSVERPDGSNFTLKIRSTKLEDSAMYFCASSPLAGAGYEQYFGPGTRLTVT.

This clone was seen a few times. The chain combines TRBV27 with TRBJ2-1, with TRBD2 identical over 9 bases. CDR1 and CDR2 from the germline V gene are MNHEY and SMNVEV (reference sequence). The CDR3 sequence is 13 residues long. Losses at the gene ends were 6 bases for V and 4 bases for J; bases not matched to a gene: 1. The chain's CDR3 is CASRTSGYNEQFF. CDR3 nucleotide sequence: TGTGCCAGCAGGACTAGCGGATACAATGAGCAGTTCTTC.

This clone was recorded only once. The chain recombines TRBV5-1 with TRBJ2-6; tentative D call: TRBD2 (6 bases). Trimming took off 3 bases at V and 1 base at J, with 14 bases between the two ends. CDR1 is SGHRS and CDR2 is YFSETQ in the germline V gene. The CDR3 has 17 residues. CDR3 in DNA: TGCGCCAGCAGCTGGGGATCCGGGACTTCTGGGGCCAACGTCCTGACTTTC. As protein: CASSWGSGTSGANVLTF.